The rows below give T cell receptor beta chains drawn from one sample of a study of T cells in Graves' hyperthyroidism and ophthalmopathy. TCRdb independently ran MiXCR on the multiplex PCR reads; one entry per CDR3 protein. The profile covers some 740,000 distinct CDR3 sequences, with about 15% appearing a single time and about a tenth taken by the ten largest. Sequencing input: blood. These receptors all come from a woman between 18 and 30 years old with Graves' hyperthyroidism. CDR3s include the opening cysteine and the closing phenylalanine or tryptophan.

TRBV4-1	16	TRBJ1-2	CASSPPAVGISRGYTF
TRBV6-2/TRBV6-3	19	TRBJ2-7	CASSYSAKGLAGDPYEQYF
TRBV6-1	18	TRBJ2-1	CASSGHSEGTGVNNEQFF
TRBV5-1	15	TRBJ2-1	CASSLVASSDNEQFF
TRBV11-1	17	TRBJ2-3	CASSLYIAGGTTDTQYF
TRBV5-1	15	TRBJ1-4	CASSLGTVVSEKLFF
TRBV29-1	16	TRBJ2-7	CSVEDQRGTGLHEQYF
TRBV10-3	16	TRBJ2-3	CAISPSTSGATDTQYF
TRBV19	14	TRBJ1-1	CASRRTGEYTEAFF
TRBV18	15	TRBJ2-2	CASSLGQANTGELFF
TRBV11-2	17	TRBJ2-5	CASSLRHSGRAQETQYF
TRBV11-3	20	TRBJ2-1	CASSPPGTSGRGSSYNEQFF
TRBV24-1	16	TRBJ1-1	CATSDFSRPRRTEAFF
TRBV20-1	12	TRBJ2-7	CSGSGPTYEQYF
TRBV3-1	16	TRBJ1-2	CASSQDRLGGVYGYTF
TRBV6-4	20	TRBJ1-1	CASSDRSPWDRAFLNTEAFF
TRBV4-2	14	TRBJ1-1	CASSPSPGDTEAFF
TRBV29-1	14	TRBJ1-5	CSVPGQGANQPQHF
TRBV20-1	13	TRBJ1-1	CSARPAPSTEAFF
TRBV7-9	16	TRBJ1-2	CASSSHPGVSNYGYTF
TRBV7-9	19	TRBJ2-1	CASSLGSGLASEYYNEQFF
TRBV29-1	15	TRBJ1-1	CSVEEEESEYTEAFF
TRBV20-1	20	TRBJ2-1	CSARDRPEPNEARSYNEQFF
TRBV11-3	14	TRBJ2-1	CASSLVRYPNEQFF
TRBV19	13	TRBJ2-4	CASSIDRQNIQYF
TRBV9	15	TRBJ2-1	CASSVGGLDSGEQFF
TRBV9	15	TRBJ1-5	CASSVDPDSNQPQHF
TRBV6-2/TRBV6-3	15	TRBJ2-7	CASTSLIAGKYEQYF
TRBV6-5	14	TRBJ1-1	CASSDSPGTTEAFF
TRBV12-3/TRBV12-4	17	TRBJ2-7	CASSLALSLGGSYEQYF
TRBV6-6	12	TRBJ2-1	CASSSSSSEQFF
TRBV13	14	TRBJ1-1	CASPKEGAYTEAFF
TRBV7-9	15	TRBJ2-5	CASIPRGMGVETQYF
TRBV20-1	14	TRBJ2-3	CSASLAGAGDTQYF
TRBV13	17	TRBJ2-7	CASSLRVWSSAPYEQYF
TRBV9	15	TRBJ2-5	CASSVVGHSQETQYF
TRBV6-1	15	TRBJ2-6	CASSGGGPGANVLTF
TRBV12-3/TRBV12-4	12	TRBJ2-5	CASRTTQGLWYF
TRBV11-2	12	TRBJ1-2	CASSFRGTGYTF